The entry below gives a single TCR beta chain sequence along with its context. Naive CD8 cells were CD45RO-negative, positively selected for CCR7, excluding terminally differentiated effector memory CD45RA+ cells. Sequencing used immunoSEQ multiplex PCR; TCRdb keeps in-frame clones, though not all of them. The sample lists fewer than 1 million clones, just over 95% seen once, with less than 0.25% in the top ten. The sample is drawn from a study of shared clonotypes between healthy human individuals. This receptor was taken from a man aged 25-40 years in good health. The source material was naive CD8+ T cells sorted from blood.

Here the CDR3 DNA reads TGTGCCACCAGCAGAGACCCCTCAATATATCAGACAGGGGACGATCAGCCCCAGCATTTT. It codes for CATSRDPSIYQTGDDQPQHF. The V call is TRBV15, the J call TRBJ1-5, with 8 bases identical to TRBD1. Germline V gene sequence: CDR1 LNHNV, CDR2 YYDKDF (reference sequence). With V trimmed by 0 bases and J by 5 bases, 18 bases remained unmatched. The CDR3 sequence is 20 residues long.